One T cell receptor (beta chain) is described in this entry. Looked up from germline, CDR1 is MDHEN and CDR2 is SYDVKM. This CDR3 is 15 amino acids long. The V end was cut by 3 bases, the J end by 10 bases, with 16 bases between. The data were taken from a study of shared T cell receptors in the human thymus. Only in-frame clones appear in the TCRdb table, and some are missing; sequencing was by immunoSEQ multiplex PCR. The sample contains some 640,000 clones, 70% to 90% of which appear only once. This sample also belongs to another study, concerning human thymus T cells. From that second work: Immunologically healthy infants in Finland undergoing congenital heart defect surgery were the donors. Unrelated individuals had highly overlapping thymic repertoires, as reported in related research.

Sequencing was carried out using thymocytes. V and J are TRBV28 and TRBJ1-6; D may be TRBD1 (6 bases). This clonotype originated in a boy under three years old with a congenital heart defect. The CDR3 reads CASSFEGRGESPLHF. CDR3 sequence (DNA): TGTGCCAGCAGTTTTGAGGGCAGGGGAGAGTCACCCCTCCACTTT.